These 13 T cell receptor beta chains originate from one sample sequenced in a study of beta chain features in type 1 diabetes. The whole isolated RNA underwent reverse transcription, so sequencing captured expressed TCRB transcripts. Only in-frame clones appear in the TCRdb table, and some are missing; sequencing was by immunoSEQ multiplex PCR. Among roughly 300,000 clones, 8% were seen once, and the ten largest hold less than 0.45%. Sequences were obtained from central memory CD4+ T cells from blood. The source of these receptors is a woman aged 18-29 years in good health.

The chain recombines TRBV20-1 with TRBJ2-3; a possible D gene is TRBD1 (6 bases). V lost 8 bases and J 4 bases, leaving 10 bases between the germline ends. This CDR3 region has 11 residues. Germline V CDR1 and CDR2: DFQATT, SNEGSKA (reference sequence). The DNA of the CDR3 is TGCAGTATTGAGGGGGCAGATACGCAGTATTTT. The encoded protein is CSIEGADTQYF.

This chain uses TRBV7-2 with TRBJ2-1, with 14 bases fitting TRBD2. V dropped 5 bases and J dropped 6; count of bases not matched to a gene: 9. The germline V gene encodes CDR1 SGHTA and CDR2 FQGNSA. The CDR3 sequence is 17 residues long. The CDR3 nucleotides read TGTGCCAGCAGCGGCCGACCGACTAGCGGGAGGGGCAATGAGCAGTTCTTC. As protein: CASSGRPTSGRGNEQFF.

This rearrangement joins TRBV18 to TRBJ1-2; possible D gene TRBD1, 6 bases. This CDR3 is 14 amino acids long. V shed 6 bases and J shed 4 bases, with 15 bases lying between them. The germline V gene encodes CDR1 KGHSH and CDR2 LQKENI. CDR3 region: CASSSSDRVYGYTF. The CDR3 coding sequence is TGTGCCAGCTCGTCATCGGACAGAGTCTATGGCTACACCTTC. Full variable domain (outside the CDR3, taken from reference TRBV18 and TRBJ1-2): NAGVMQNPRHLVRRRGQEARLRCSPMKGHSHVYWYRQLPEEGLKFMVYLQKENIIDESGMPKERFSAEFPKEGPSILRIQQVVRGDSAAYFCASSSSDRVYGYTFGSGTRLTVV.

The CDR3 loop is CASSLDGPYGYTF. CDR3 DNA: TGCGCCAGCAGCTTGGACGGACCATATGGCTACACCTTC. The chain combines TRBV5-1 with TRBJ1-2; D unresolved. Looked up from germline, CDR1 is SGHRS and CDR2 is YFSETQ. This CDR3 spans 13 amino acids. The germline V and J ends were trimmed by 0 bases and 5 bases, with 8 bases remaining between them.

Here the CDR3 reads CASSTPGTGGYEQYF. CDR3 in DNA: TGTGCCAGCAGTACCCCCGGGACAGGGGGATACGAGCAGTACTTC. This chain uses TRBV28 with TRBJ2-7; 11 nucleotides line up with TRBD1. The junction had 7 bases not matched to a gene; V was cut back by 5 bases and J by 4 bases. The CDR3 has 15 amino acids. Germline lookup yields CDR1 MDHEN and CDR2 SYDVKM.

The rearrangement uses TRBV4-3 and TRBJ2-7; 7 nucleotides line up with TRBD1. The germline CDR1 and CDR2 sequences are LGHNA and YSLEER. J gave up 2 bases and V 2 bases, and 3 bases lay outside the gene matches. The length of the CDR3 is 14 residues. CDR3 in amino acids: CASSQFGTAYEQYF. DNA for the CDR3: TGCGCCAGCAGCCAATTTGGGACAGCCTACGAGCAGTACTTC.

This chain joins TRBV29-1 and TRBJ2-5; no reliable D call. Germline V gives CDR1 SQVTM, CDR2 ANQGSEA. V was cut by 4 bases and J by 7 bases, with 22 bases left in between. This CDR3 is built from 15 residues. The CDR3 DNA reads as TGCAGCGTTGTGGAAAATGGACCTTCCTGGGGGACCCAGTACTTC. Protein product: CSVVENGPSWGTQYF.

This sequence joins TRBV5-1 and TRBJ2-3; TRBD1 matches at 9 bases. V was clipped by 1 base and J by 4 bases; unmatched bases: 10. The germline V gene encodes CDR1 SGHRS and CDR2 YFSETQ. The CDR3 length is 17 residues. The DNA of the CDR3 is TGCGCCAGCAGCTTGTCACAGACAGGGGGTTGGGCAGATACGCAGTATTTT. Protein sequence: CASSLSQTGGWADTQYF. Using reference TRBV5-1 and TRBJ2-3 for the parts outside the CDR3, the full variable domain is KAGVTQTPRYLIKTRGQQVTLSCSPISGHRSVSWYQQTPGQGLQFLFEYFSETQRNKGNFPGRFSGRQFSNSRSEMNVSTLELGDSALYLCASSLSQTGGWADTQYFGPGTRLTVL.

This clone was found many times. The chain couples TRBV6-6 to TRBJ1-2; 12 nucleotides match TRBD1. Germline trimming cut 4 bases from V and 4 bases from J; bases unmatched to any gene: 7. This CDR3 spans 16 amino acids. Germline V lookup: CDR1 MNHNY, CDR2 SVGAGI (reference sequence). The DNA for the CDR3 is TGTGCCAGCAGTTCCCAAGGGGGACAGGGGGCCTATGGCTACACCTTC. Translation: CASSSQGGQGAYGYTF.

This clone was seen only a few times. The CDR3 region has the DNA TGTGCCATCAAAGGGGCTGCAGAGAATGAGCAGTTCTTC. Encoded protein: CAIKGAAENEQFF. V and J are TRBV10-3 and TRBJ2-1; the D gene is possibly TRBD1 (5 bases). Trimming took 7 bases from V and 7 from J, leaving 14 bases between them. This CDR3 contains 13 residues. The germline gives CDR1 ENHRY, CDR2 SYGVKD.

Concerning this clone itself: The same CDR3 also results from other DNA sequences found in this sample. The chain combines TRBV5-1 with TRBJ2-3, with a weak D call TRBD1 (5 bases). The ends were cut back, 0 bases at V and 5 bases at J, with 10 bases in the middle. The germline gives CDR1 SGHRS, CDR2 YFSETQ. The CDR3 loop spans 14 amino acids. This CDR3 reads CASSLGQGGDTQYF. DNA of the CDR3: TGCGCCAGCAGCTTGGGCCAGGGTGGAGATACGCAGTATTTT.

This clone was found a few times. This chain connects TRBV7-2 to TRBJ2-7, with unresolved D. Trimming removed 1 base at V and 0 bases at J, with 7 bases between. CDR3 length equals 14 residues. The V gene's germline CDR1 is SGHTA and CDR2 FQGNSA. CDR3 sequence (DNA): TGTGCCAGCAGCTTAGAAGGACGCTCCTACGAGCAGTACTTC. It encodes CASSLEGRSYEQYF. The complete variable domain, with remaining parts taken from reference TRBV7-2 and TRBJ2-7, reads GAGVSQSPSNKVTEKGKDVELRCDPISGHTALYWYRQSLGQGLEFLIYFQGNSAPDKSGLPSDRFSAERTGGSVSTLTIQRTQQEDSAVYLCASSLEGRSYEQYFGPGTRLTVT.

The chain couples TRBV25-1 to TRBJ2-5; D is perhaps TRBD2 (6 bases). The CDR3 runs to 12 residues. Trimming cost V 6 bases and J 3 bases, with 8 bases left between them. The V gene's germline CDR1 is MGHDK and CDR2 SYGVNS. The CDR3 reads CASRLAKETQYF. The CDR3 DNA is TGTGCCAGCAGGCTAGCGAAAGAGACCCAGTACTTC.